The next 14 T cell receptor beta chains were all read from a single sample in a study of cytomegalovirus exposure and HLA in healthy donors. The PCR made use of 60 Vbeta and 13 Jbeta primers. Sequencing used immunoSEQ multiplex PCR; TCRdb keeps in-frame clones, though not all of them. The profile shows 150,000 to 200,000 clones, around 68% of them singletons. The sequencing sample was made of PBMCs. These receptors were collected from a man aged 50-60 years in good health and CMV-seronegative.

The chain has TRBV5-1 and TRBJ1-6; the D gene is possibly TRBD1 (5 bases). Germline V gene sequence: CDR1 SGHRS, CDR2 YFSETQ. The CDR3 totals 16 residues. V lost 3 bases and J lost 2, with 12 bases in between. This CDR3 reads CASSSGGSTYNSPLHF. The CDR3 bases are TGCGCCAGCAGCTCTGGGGGGTCTACCTATAATTCACCCCTCCACTTT.

This clone was observed once. DNA for the CDR3: TGTGCCAGCAGTTACTTGGCAGGGACTAATGAAAAACTGTTTTTT. Its protein is CASSYLAGTNEKLFF. This rearrangement joins TRBV6-5 to TRBJ1-4; a possible D gene is TRBD1 (5 bases). Germline V CDR1 and CDR2: MNHEY, SVGAGI. This CDR3 is built from 15 residues. V lost 1 base to trimming and J lost 2 bases, with 8 bases between them.

A few counts support this clone. The V and J genes are TRBV5-4 and TRBJ2-7; 7 bases are shared with TRBD2. CDR3 length: 15 residues. Germline CDR1 and CDR2: SGHNT and YYREEE (reference sequence). The ends lost 3 bases at V and 2 bases at J; junction bases unmatched: 8. DNA of the CDR3: TGTGCCAGCAGCTGGGGCCCTAGCGGCCCCTACGAGCAGTACTTC. Translation gives CASSWGPSGPYEQYF.

The V gene is TRBV10-1, the J gene TRBJ1-6; tentatively, D is TRBD1 (6 bases). The length of the CDR3 is 16 residues. V was clipped by 6 bases and J by 4 bases, with 16 bases between them. Germline-derived CDR1 and CDR2 are WNHNN and SYGVQD (reference sequence). The CDR3 spells CASRLPGQLYNSPLHF. As DNA, the CDR3 is TGCGCCAGCAGGTTACCGGGACAACTTTATAATTCACCCCTCCACTTT.

The DNA of the CDR3 is TGTGCCAGCTCACGCACGGACAGCGTAACCTACAATGAGCAGTTCTTC. It translates to CASSRTDSVTYNEQFF. The chain carries TRBV18 and TRBJ2-1, with TRBD1 as a possible D gene (6 bases). CDR1 KGHSH and CDR2 LQKENI come from the germline V gene. CDR3 size: 16 residues. V shed 4 bases and J shed 2 bases, with 15 bases lying between them.

This clone was counted once. The chain carries TRBV27 and TRBJ2-5; 12 bases agree with TRBD2. Germline values: CDR1 MNHEY, CDR2 SMNVEV (reference sequence). The CDR3 is 15 residues long. The trim removed 4 bases at V and 4 bases at J, leaving 4 bases unmatched. CDR3 nucleotides: TGTGCCAGCAGTTCACTAGCGGGGGGAGTAGAGACCCAGTACTTC. As protein: CASSSLAGGVETQYF.

This chain uses TRBV5-6 with TRBJ2-2, with TRBD2 as a possible D gene (6 bases). Trimming shortened V by 0 bases and J by 1 base, and 13 bases separated the two germline ends. The germline CDR1 and CDR2 sequences are SGHDT and YYEEEE. The CDR3 runs to 17 residues. DNA of the CDR3: TGTGCCAGCAGCTTGGGAAGGGACTTCTTGAACACCGGGGAGCTGTTTTTT. The encoded protein is CASSLGRDFLNTGELFF. Full variable domain (missing parts from reference TRBV5-6 and TRBJ2-2): DAGVTQSPTHLIKTRGQQVTLRCSPKSGHDTVSWYQQALGQGPQFIFQYYEEEERQRGNFPDRFSGHQFPNYSSELNVNALLLGDSALYLCASSLGRDFLNTGELFFGEGSRLTVL.

DNA of the CDR3: TGTGCCAGCAGTTACTCAACGGGTGAAGGTGGCTACACCTTC. It yields the protein CASSYSTGEGGYTF. The chain couples TRBV6-6 to TRBJ1-2; D not certain. The CDR3 is 14 residues long. Germline V gives CDR1 MNHNY, CDR2 SVGAGI (reference sequence). The germline V and J ends were trimmed by 0 bases and 7 bases, with 12 bases remaining between them.

CDR3 region: CASSLRGGHTGELFF. The CDR3, as DNA: TGTGCCAGCAGCTTACGCGGGGGGCACACCGGGGAGCTGTTTTTT. This sequence joins TRBV7-9 and TRBJ2-2, with 8 bases identical to TRBD2. The CDR3 has 15 residues. The V gene's germline CDR1 is SEHNR and CDR2 FQNEAQ (reference sequence). Trimming cost V 2 bases and J 3 bases; bases outside gene matches: 2.

This clone has more than one count but fewer than ten. The chain joins TRBV5-6 to TRBJ2-1, with D possibly matching TRBD2 (7 bases). Between the trimmed V and J ends, which lost 2 bases and 4 bases, there was a span of 13 bases. This CDR3 contains 15 residues. The germline gives CDR1 SGHDT, CDR2 YYEEEE. The CDR3 loop is CASSFGGASYNEQFF. The CDR3 DNA reads as TGTGCCAGCAGCTTTGGGGGGGCGTCTTACAATGAGCAGTTCTTC.

The table lists this clone with a few counts. The chain uses TRBV7-9 and TRBJ2-1; TRBD1 matches at 7 bases. The junction had 6 bases not matched to a gene; V was cut back by 1 base and J by 9 bases. The CDR3 length is 14 residues. Germline CDR1 SEHNR, CDR2 FQNEAQ (reference sequence). The CDR3 sequence is CASSLVTGAGEQFF. The CDR3 coding sequence is TGTGCCAGCAGCTTAGTCACAGGGGCGGGTGAGCAGTTCTTC.

V usage is TRBV5-6 and J usage is TRBJ1-1, with D perhaps TRBD1 (6 bases). The CDR3 length is 16 residues. With 1 base removed from V and 1 base from J, the gap between germline ends came to 14 bases. Germline CDR1 and CDR2: SGHDT and YYEEEE. CDR3 protein: CASSLPSGTPNTEAFF. The CDR3 DNA sequence: TGTGCCAGCAGCTTGCCCTCCGGGACACCGAACACTGAAGCTTTCTTT.

This clone was counted a few times. A read error may produce the germline difference seen at one junction end. The rearrangement links TRBV6-5 to TRBJ1-2; no firm D call. CDR1 and CDR2 from the germline V gene are MNHEY and SVGAGI. The CDR3 contains 10 residues. In nucleotides, the CDR3 is TGTGCCAGCAGTGAAGAAGTGGGCCTCTTC. This gives the protein CASSEEVGLF.

The chain combines TRBV7-6 with TRBJ2-3; 13 bases map to TRBD2. With V trimmed by 5 bases and J by 2 bases, 4 bases remained unmatched. This CDR3 has 16 amino acids. Per germline, CDR1 SGHVS and CDR2 FNYEAQ. CDR3 protein: CASSRGLAGYTDTQYF. CDR3 coding DNA: TGTGCCAGCAGCCGGGGACTAGCGGGGTACACAGATACGCAGTATTTT. The whole variable domain, filled in from reference TRBV7-6 and TRBJ2-3, reads GAGVSQSPRYKVTKRGQDVALRCDPISGHVSLYWYRQALGQGPEFLTYFNYEAQQDKSGLPNDRFSAERPEGSISTLTIQRTEQRDSAMYRCASSRGLAGYTDTQYFGPGTRLTVL.